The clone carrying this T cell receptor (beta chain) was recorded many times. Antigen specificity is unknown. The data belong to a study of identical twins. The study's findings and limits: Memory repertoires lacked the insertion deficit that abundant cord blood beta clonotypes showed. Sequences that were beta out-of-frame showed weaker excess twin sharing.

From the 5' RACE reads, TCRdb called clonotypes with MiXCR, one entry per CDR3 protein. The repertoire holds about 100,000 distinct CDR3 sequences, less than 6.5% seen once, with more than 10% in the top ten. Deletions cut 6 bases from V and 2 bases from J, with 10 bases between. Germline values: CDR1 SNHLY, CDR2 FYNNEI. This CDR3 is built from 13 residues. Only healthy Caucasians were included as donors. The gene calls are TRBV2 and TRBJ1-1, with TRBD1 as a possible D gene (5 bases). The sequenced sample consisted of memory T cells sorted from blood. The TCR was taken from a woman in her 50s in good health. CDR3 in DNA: TGTGCCAGCAGGACAGTTAGAAACACTGAAGCTTTCTTT. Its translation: CASRTVRNTEAFF.